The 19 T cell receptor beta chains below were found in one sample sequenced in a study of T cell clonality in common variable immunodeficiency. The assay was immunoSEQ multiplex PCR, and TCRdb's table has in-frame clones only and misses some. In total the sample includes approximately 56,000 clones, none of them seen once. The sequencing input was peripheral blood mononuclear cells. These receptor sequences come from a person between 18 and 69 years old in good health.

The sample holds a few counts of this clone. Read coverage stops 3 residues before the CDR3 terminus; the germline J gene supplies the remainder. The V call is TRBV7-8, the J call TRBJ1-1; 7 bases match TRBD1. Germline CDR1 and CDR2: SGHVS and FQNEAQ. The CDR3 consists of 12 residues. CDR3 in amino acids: CASSSYRGLAFF. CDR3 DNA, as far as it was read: TGTGCCAGCAGCTCATACAGGGGACTA.

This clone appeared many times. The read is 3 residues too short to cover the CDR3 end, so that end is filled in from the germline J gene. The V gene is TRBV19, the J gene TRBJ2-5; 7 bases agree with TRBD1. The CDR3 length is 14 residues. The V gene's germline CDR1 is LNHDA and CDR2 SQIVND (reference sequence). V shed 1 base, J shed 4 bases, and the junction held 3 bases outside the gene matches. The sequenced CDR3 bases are TGTGCCAGTAGTATAGGTACAGGGGTAGAGACC. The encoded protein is CASSIGTGVET. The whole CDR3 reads CASSIGTGVETQYF.

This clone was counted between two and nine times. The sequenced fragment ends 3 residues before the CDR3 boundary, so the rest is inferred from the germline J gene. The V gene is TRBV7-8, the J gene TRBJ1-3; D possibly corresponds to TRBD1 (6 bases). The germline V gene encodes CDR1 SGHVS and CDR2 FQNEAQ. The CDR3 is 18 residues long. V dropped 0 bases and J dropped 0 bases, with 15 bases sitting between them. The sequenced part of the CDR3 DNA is TGTGCCAGCAGCTTAGCAGGGCAGGGGAAGTTCTCTGGAAACACC. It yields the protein CASSLAGQGKFSGNT. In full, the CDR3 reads CASSLAGQGKFSGNTIYF.

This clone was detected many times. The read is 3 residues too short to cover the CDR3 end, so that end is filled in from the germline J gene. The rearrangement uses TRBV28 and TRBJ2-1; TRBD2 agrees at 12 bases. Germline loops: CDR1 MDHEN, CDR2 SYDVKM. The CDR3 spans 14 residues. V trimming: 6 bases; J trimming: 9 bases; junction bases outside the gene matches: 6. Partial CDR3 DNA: TGTGCCAGCAGGCAGACTAGCGGGAGCGCTGAG. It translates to CASRQTSGSAE. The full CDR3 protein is CASRQTSGSAEQFF.

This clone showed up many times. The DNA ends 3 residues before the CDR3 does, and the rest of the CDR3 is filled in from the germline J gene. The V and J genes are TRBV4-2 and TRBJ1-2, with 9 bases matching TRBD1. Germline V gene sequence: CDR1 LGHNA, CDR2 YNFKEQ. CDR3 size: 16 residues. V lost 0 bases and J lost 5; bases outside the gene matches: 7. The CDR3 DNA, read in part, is TGTGCCAGCAGCCAAGACTGGGACAGGGAGCTTTATGGC. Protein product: CASSQDWDRELYG. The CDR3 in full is CASSQDWDRELYGYTF.

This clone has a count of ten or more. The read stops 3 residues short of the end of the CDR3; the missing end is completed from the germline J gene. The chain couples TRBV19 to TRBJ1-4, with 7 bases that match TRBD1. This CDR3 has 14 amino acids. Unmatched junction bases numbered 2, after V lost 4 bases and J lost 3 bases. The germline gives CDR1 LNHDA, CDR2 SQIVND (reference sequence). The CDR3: CASSSGTANEKLFF. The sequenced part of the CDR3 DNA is TGTGCCAGTAGTAGCGGGACAGCTAATGAAAAA.

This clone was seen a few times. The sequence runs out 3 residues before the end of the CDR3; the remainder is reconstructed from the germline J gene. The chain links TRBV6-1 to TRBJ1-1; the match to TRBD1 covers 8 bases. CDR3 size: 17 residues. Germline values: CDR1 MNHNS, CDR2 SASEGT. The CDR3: CASSENGRGRRPWGAFF. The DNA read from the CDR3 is TGTGCCAGCAGTGAAAATGGCAGGGGGCGCCGACCCTGGGGA.

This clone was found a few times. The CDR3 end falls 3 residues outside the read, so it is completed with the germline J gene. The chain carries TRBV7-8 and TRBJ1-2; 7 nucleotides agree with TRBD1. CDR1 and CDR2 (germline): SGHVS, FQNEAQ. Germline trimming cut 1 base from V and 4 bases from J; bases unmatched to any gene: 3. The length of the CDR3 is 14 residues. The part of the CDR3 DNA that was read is TGTGCCAGCAGCTTAGGCGGGGACAGCTATGGC. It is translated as CASSLGGDSYG. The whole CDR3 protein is CASSLGGDSYGYTF.

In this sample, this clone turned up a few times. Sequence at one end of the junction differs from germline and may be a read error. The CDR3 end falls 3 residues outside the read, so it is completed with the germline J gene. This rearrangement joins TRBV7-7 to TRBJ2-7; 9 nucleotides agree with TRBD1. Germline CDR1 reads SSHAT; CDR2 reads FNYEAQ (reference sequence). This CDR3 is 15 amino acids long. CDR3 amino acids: CASSLGTGSQYEQYF. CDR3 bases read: TGTGCTAGCAGCTTAGGGACAGGGTCCCAATACGAG.

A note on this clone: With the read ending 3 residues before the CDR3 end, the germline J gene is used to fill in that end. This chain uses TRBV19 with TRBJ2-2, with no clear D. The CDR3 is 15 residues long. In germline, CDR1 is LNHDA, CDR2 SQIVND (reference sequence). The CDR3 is CASATSSSYNSPLFF. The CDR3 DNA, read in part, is TGTGCCAGCGCGACTTCAAGCTCCTATAATTCACCG.

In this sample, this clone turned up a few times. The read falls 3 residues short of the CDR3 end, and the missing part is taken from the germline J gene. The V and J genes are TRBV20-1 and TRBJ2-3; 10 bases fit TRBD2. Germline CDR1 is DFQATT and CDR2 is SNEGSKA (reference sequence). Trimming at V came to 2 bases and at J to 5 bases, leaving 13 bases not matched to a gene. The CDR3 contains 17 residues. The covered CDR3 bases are TGCAGTGCTAGAAATAAGCCGGGACTAGCGATGGGAGATACG. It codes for CSARNKPGLAMGDT. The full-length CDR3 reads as CSARNKPGLAMGDTQYF.

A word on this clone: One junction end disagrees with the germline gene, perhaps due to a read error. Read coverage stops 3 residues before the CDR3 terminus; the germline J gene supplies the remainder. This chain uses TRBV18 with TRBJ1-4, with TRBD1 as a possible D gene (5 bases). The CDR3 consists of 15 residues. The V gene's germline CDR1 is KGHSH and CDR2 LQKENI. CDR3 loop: CASPPNTGGNEKLFF. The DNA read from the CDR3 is TGTGCCAGCCCACCAAACACGGGGGGGAATGAAAAA.

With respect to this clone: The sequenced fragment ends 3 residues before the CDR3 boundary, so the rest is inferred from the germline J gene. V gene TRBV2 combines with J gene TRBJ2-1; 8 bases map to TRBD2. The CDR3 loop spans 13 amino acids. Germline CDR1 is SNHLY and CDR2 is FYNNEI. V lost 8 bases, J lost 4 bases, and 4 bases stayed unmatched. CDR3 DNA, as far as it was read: TGTGCCAGCCTAGCGGGCATGTACAATGAG. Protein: CASLAGMYNE. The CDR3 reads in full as CASLAGMYNEQFF.

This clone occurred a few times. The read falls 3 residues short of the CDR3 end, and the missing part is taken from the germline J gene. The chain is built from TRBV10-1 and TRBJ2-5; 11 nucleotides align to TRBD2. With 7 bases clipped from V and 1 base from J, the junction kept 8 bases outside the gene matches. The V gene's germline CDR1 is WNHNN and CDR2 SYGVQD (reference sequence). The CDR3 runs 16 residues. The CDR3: CASKISGTSGQETQYF. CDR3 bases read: TGCGCCAGCAAGATTTCCGGGACTAGCGGCCAAGAGACC.

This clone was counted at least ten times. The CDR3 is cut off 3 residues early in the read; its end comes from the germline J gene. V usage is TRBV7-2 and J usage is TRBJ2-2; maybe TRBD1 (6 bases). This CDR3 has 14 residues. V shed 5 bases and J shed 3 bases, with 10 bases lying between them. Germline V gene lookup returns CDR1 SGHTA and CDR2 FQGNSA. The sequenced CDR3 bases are TGTGCCAGCAGCAGATACAGGGACACCGGGGAG. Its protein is CASSRYRDTGE. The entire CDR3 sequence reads CASSRYRDTGELFF. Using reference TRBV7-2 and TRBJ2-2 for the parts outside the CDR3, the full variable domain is GAGVSQSPSNKVTEKGKDVELRCDPISGHTALYWYRQSLGQGLEFLIYFQGNSAPDKSGLPSDRFSAERTGGSVSTLTIQRTQQEDSAVYLCASSRYRDTGELFFGEGSRLTVL.

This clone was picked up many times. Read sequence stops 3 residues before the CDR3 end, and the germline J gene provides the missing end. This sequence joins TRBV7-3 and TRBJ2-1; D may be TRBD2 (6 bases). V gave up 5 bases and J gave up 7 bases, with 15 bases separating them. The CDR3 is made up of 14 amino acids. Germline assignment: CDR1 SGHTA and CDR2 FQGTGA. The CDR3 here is CASSHARESNEQFF. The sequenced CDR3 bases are TGTGCCAGCAGCCACGCGCGGGAATCAAATGAG.

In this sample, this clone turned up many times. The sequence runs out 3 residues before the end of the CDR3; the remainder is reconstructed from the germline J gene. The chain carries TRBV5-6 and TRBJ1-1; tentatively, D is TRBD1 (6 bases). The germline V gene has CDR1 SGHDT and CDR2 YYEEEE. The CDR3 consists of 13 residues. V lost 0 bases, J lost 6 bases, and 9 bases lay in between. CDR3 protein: CASSLDRVAEAFF. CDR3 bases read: TGTGCCAGCAGCTTGGACAGGGTCGCTGAA.

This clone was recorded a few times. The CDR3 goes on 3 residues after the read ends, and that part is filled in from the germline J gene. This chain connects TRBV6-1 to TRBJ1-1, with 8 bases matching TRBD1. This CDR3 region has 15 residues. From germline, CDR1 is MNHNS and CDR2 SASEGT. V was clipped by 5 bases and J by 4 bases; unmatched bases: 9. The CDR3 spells CASSKDRGGGTEAFF. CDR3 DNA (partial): TGTGCCAGCAGTAAAGACAGGGGCGGTGGCACTGAA.

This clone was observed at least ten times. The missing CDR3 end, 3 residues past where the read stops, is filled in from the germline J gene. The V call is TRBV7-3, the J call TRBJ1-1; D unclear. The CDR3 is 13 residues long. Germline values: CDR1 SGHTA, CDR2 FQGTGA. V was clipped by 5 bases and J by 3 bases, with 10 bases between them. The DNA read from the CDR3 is TGTGCCAGCAGCCCACAGTCTGACACTGAA. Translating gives CASSPQSDTE. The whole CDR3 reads CASSPQSDTEAFF.